Below, 5 T cell receptor beta chains from the same sample are listed, as sequenced in a study of early T cells in non-severe SARS-CoV-2 infection. TCRdb re-called the 5' RACE reads with MiXCR, one entry per CDR3 protein. The sample yields 35,000 to 45,000 distinct CDR3 sequences, about 12% seen once. Sequenced: whole blood. These TCRs come from an adult who was a healthcare worker with PCR-confirmed SARS-CoV-2 infection or an uninfected control (not recorded which).

This clonotype was counted at least ten times. V usage is TRBV28 and J usage is TRBJ2-1; weak D call: TRBD2 (6 bases). V was shortened by 3 bases and J by 0 bases, with 9 bases between the two germline ends. This CDR3 has 15 amino acids. Germline CDR1 and CDR2: MDHEN and SYDVKM. This CDR3 reads CASSFGGSSYNEQFF. The CDR3 nucleotides read TGTGCCAGCAGTTTCGGGGGTAGCTCCTACAATGAGCAGTTCTTC.

In this sample, this clonotype turned up many times. The V gene is TRBV12-3 or TRBV12-4, the J gene TRBJ2-7; tentative D call: TRBD2 (5 bases). Trimming cost V 6 bases and J 2 bases, with 14 bases left between them. This CDR3 has 14 amino acids. In DNA form, the CDR3 reads TGTGCCAGCAGACCTACTAGTTTTCCCTACGAGCAGTACTTC. This gives the protein CASRPTSFPYEQYF.

There are a few counts of this clonotype. This chain uses TRBV28 with TRBJ2-3; D is perhaps TRBD2 (5 bases). The V end lost 1 base, the J end lost 6 bases, and 8 bases lay between the germline ends. This CDR3 has 13 residues. The germline gives CDR1 MDHEN, CDR2 SYDVKM. The CDR3 DNA sequence: TGTGCCAGCAGTTTATATCAGCGGGATACGCAGTATTTT. Translating it yields CASSLYQRDTQYF. Based on the CDR3 plus reference TRBV28 and TRBJ2-3, the full variable domain is DVKVTQSSRYLVKRTGEKVFLECVQDMDHENMFWYRQDPGLGLRLIYFSYDVKMKEKGDIPEGYSVSREKKERFSLILESASTNQTSMYLCASSLYQRDTQYFGPGTRLTVL.

J is TRBJ1-1 and V is TRBV4-3, with D possibly matching TRBD1 (6 bases). CDR1 is LGHNA, CDR2 YSLEER, per germline. The CDR3 contains 16 residues. The V and J ends lost 4 bases and 4 bases respectively, with 19 bases between them. CDR3 sequence: CASSPKRNRVVTEAFF. The CDR3 region has the DNA TGCGCCAGCAGCCCCAAACGTAACAGGGTGGTCACTGAAGCTTTCTTT.

By share of the sample, this clonotype is medium-sized. V is TRBV5-1 and J is TRBJ2-3; possible D gene TRBD2, 6 bases. In germline, CDR1 is SGHRS, CDR2 YFSETQ. The length of the CDR3 is 14 residues. V was clipped by 4 bases and J by 2 bases, with 11 bases between them. CDR3 sequence: CASSTSGYTDTQYF. DNA for the CDR3: TGCGCCAGCAGCACGAGCGGGTACACAGATACGCAGTATTTT.